The present entry profiles one TCR beta chain with its context. TCRdb's copy holds only in-frame clones and misses some; the assay was immunoSEQ multiplex PCR. The table lists about 110,000 clones, 76% of them singletons. The data belong to a study of blood T cell repertoires in COVID-19. Across the whole study: From the United States, Italy and Spain came samples of acute and convalescent COVID-19.

This CDR3 spans 12 amino acids. V was cut by 0 bases and J by 11 bases, with 8 bases left in between. The germline V gene encodes CDR1 SGHTA and CDR2 FQGNSA. This clonotype was obtained from an elderly woman with acute or convalescent COVID-19. The rearrangement uses TRBV7-2 and TRBJ1-3; D remains ambiguous. Sequencing was performed on peripheral blood. The chain's CDR3 is CASSLASVSIYF. The CDR3, as DNA: TGTGCCAGCAGCTTAGCGTCTGTTTCCATATATTTT.